The 15 T cell receptor beta chains below were found in one sample sequenced in a study of blood T cell repertoires in COVID-19. Sequencing was performed with immunoSEQ multiplex PCR; in TCRdb, only in-frame clones are kept and a portion is missing. The sample includes 250,000 to 350,000 clones, around nine tenths of them seen just once. The sequencing sample was made of peripheral blood. All receptors derive from a woman in her 40s who had recovered from COVID-19.

This chain joins TRBV24-1 and TRBJ2-5; 7 nucleotides agree with TRBD1. The CDR3 length is 16 residues. Germline loops: CDR1 KGHDR, CDR2 SFDVKD. V was clipped by 2 bases and J by 0 bases; unmatched bases: 5. The CDR3 here is CATSDSLTGNQETQYF. In DNA, the CDR3 is TGTGCCACCAGTGATTCCCTGACAGGGAACCAAGAGACCCAGTACTTC.

V usage is TRBV19 and J usage is TRBJ1-6; no firm D call. There are 14 residues in the CDR3. The germline gives CDR1 LNHDA, CDR2 SQIVND (reference sequence). V lost 3 bases and J 4 bases, leaving 7 bases between the germline ends. The DNA of the CDR3 is TGTGCCAGTAGTATGTCCGGGTATAATTCACCCCTCCACTTT. This translates into CASSMSGYNSPLHF.

This chain connects TRBV5-1 to TRBJ2-7; TRBD1 matches 7 bases. V lost 0 bases, J lost 7 bases, and 4 bases stayed unmatched. In germline, CDR1 is SGHRS, CDR2 YFSETQ. CDR3 length: 13 residues. The CDR3 DNA follows: TGCGCCAGCAGCTTGGGACAGGGACAGGAGCAGTACTTC. Protein: CASSLGQGQEQYF.

The chain has TRBV27 and TRBJ2-7; 12 bases fit TRBD1. V gave up 6 bases and J gave up 7 bases; unmatched junction bases: 7. CDR3 length: 14 residues. Looked up from germline, CDR1 is MNHEY and CDR2 is SMNVEV (reference sequence). The CDR3 region has the DNA TGTGCCAGCAGCCGGGACAGGGGGCCGTTTGAGCAGTACTTC. Residues: CASSRDRGPFEQYF.

Worth noting for this clone: Additional DNA sequences in this sample encode the identical CDR3. The J gene is TRBJ2-3, the V gene TRBV3-1 (or the pseudogene TRBV3-2), with a possible D match to TRBD2 (6 bases). This CDR3 is built from 14 residues. Trimming took 4 bases from V and 0 from J, leaving 8 bases between them. Germline V gives CDR1 LGHDT, CDR2 YNNKEL (reference sequence). The CDR3 region is CASSLSGSTDTQYF. CDR3 coding DNA: TGTGCCAGCAGCCTGAGCGGGAGCACAGATACGCAGTATTTT.

Notes on this clone: Other DNA sequences in this sample translate to the same CDR3. The chain joins TRBV4-1 to TRBJ2-3; tentative D call: TRBD2 (8 bases). Trimming shortened V by 4 bases and J by 4 bases, and 15 bases separated the two germline ends. The germline gives CDR1 MGHRA, CDR2 YSYEKL. CDR3 length equals 15 residues. CDR3 amino acids: CASSLGRGRPDTQYF. The DNA for the CDR3 is TGCGCCAGCAGCCTCGGGAGGGGGCGCCCAGATACGCAGTATTTT.

The chain joins TRBV5-1 to TRBJ1-1; 10 positions agree with TRBD1. The CDR3 covers 15 residues. The germline V gene encodes CDR1 SGHRS and CDR2 YFSETQ. The J segment lost 4 bases and the V segment lost 4 bases, leaving 7 bases of the junction unmatched. For the CDR3, the DNA is TGCGCCAGCAGCCCCGGGACAGGGGTTAGCACTGAAGCTTTCTTT. Its translation: CASSPGTGVSTEAFF. The whole variable domain, filled in from reference TRBV5-1 and TRBJ1-1, reads KAGVTQTPRYLIKTRGQQVTLSCSPISGHRSVSWYQQTPGQGLQFLFEYFSETQRNKGNFPGRFSGRQFSNSRSEMNVSTLELGDSALYLCASSPGTGVSTEAFFGQGTRLTVV.

The rearrangement links TRBV28 to TRBJ2-7; 9 positions agree with TRBD1. The CDR3 contains 15 residues. The V gene's germline CDR1 is MDHEN and CDR2 SYDVKM. The trim removed 6 bases at V and 0 bases at J, leaving 6 bases unmatched. Here the CDR3 DNA reads TGTGCCAGCAGACCCGACAGGGGGAGCTCCTACGAGCAGTACTTC. Residues: CASRPDRGSSYEQYF.

V gene TRBV21-1 combines with J gene TRBJ2-1; TRBD1 is taken as the D call from the table, unchecked against the DNA. TRBV21-1 is marked as a pseudogene. The length of the CDR3 is 14 residues. CDR3 DNA: TGTGCCAGCAGCAAAGTCCCACAGGGCAATGAGCAGTTCTTC. This sequence encodes CASSKVPQGNEQFF.

The chain combines TRBV24-1 with TRBJ2-3; 9 bases fit TRBD1. Germline V gene lookup returns CDR1 KGHDR and CDR2 SFDVKD. The V segment lost 1 base and the J segment 4 bases; nucleotides outside the gene matches: 5. The CDR3 has 16 amino acids. The chain's CDR3 is CATSDFPGTGPDTQYF. CDR3 coding DNA: TGTGCCACCAGTGATTTCCCCGGGACAGGGCCAGATACGCAGTATTTT.

The chain employs TRBV4-2 and TRBJ1-2; no reliable D call. The V gene lost 0 bases and the J gene lost 3 bases, with 11 bases spanning the gap. CDR3 length: 15 amino acids. Germline V CDR1 and CDR2: LGHNA, YNFKEQ. CDR3 sequence reads: CASSQDRGGYYGYTF. The CDR3, as DNA: TGTGCCAGCAGCCAAGATCGCGGCGGATACTATGGCTACACCTTC.

The rearrangement uses TRBV9 and TRBJ1-4; 9 bases are a match to TRBD1. Germline lookup yields CDR1 SGDLS and CDR2 YYNGEE. The CDR3 has 16 amino acids. The trim removed 1 base at V and 5 bases at J, leaving 6 bases unmatched. The CDR3 nucleotides are TGTGCCAGCAGCGTAAGGGGGGACAGGGAGAATGAAAAACTGTTTTTT. It is translated as CASSVRGDRENEKLFF. Full variable domain (missing parts from reference TRBV9 and TRBJ1-4): DSGVTQTPKHLITATGQRVTLRCSPRSGDLSVYWYQQSLDQGLQFLIQYYNGEERAKGNILERFSAQQFPDLHSELNLSSLELGDSALYFCASSVRGDRENEKLFFGSGTQLSVL.

The J gene is TRBJ2-3, the V gene TRBV21-1; the D call in the table, TRBD1, was not verified against the DNA. TRBV21-1 is a listed pseudogene. CDR3 length equals 16 residues. The CDR3 region has the DNA TGTGCCAGCAGCAAAGGGAACAGCCCTAGCACAGATACGCAGTATTTT. Amino acid sequence: CASSKGNSPSTDTQYF.

This clone appeared a single time. The chain uses TRBV6-1 and TRBJ2-7, with a possible D match to TRBD2 (5 bases). Trimming stripped 1 base from V and 3 bases from J, with 16 bases between. Germline CDR1 and CDR2: MNHNS and SASEGT. The CDR3 sequence is 16 residues long. The CDR3 protein is CASSEGTWYADYEQYF. The CDR3 nucleotides read TGTGCCAGCAGTGAAGGGACTTGGTACGCAGACTACGAGCAGTACTTC.

This chain uses TRBV6-5 with TRBJ1-4; no reliable D call. Germline V gives CDR1 MNHEY, CDR2 SVGAGI. V was cut by 6 bases and J by 0 bases, with 8 bases left in between. There are 14 residues in the CDR3. In DNA form, the CDR3 reads TGTGCCAGCAGGACTGCCTCAACTAATGAAAAACTGTTTTTT. It is translated as CASRTASTNEKLFF.